The present TCR beta chain was sequenced within a study of vaccination and CD4 T cells after COVID-19 (dated by TCRdb to between 2021 and 2024). Broadly, across the study: SARS-CoV-2 positivity had been established in the convalescent patients by nasal swab PCR, and mild disease was recorded in several of these patients and severe disease in one. Control cultures used a CEFX viral epitope pool as positive control, an HIV-1 Nef peptide pool as negative control, or no peptide. Post-COVID blood samples from convalescent patients were collected a median of roughly 100 days after diagnosis, with a range of roughly 35 to 180 days. The time from the second vaccine dose to post-vaccine blood sampling had a median of roughly 72 days and ranged from roughly 12 to 241 days. Six males and four females were included in the convalescent cohort, with two Hispanic individuals, seven Caucasians, two Asians and one multiracial person represented. Overlapping spike peptide pools from SARS-CoV-2 and from the common cold coronaviruses HCoV-NL63, HCoV-OC43 and HCoV-229E were used as culture stimuli. Participants received two doses of either the Pfizer-BioNTech BNT162b2 vaccine (n=8) or the Moderna mRNA-1273 vaccine (n=2). In 10 COVID-19 convalescent patients and a handful of infection-naive healthy vaccine recipients, the spike-specific CD4+ TCR repertoire before mRNA vaccination was compared with the repertoire after mRNA vaccination.

Libraries were made using PCR. TCR sequencing of DNA from cultured CD4+ T cells used the Oncomine TCR Beta short-read assay at the Johns Hopkins FTIC core. The QIAamp micro DNA kit was used to extract genomic DNA from the cultured CD4+ T cells. Oncomine TCR Beta libraries made from cultured CD4+ T cells were pooled using unique dual indexes and sequenced on an Illumina iSeq 100. Under the source paper's analysis protocol: Non-productive sequences were removed, and CDR3s not starting with C, not ending with F or W, or shorter than 7 amino acids were discarded. Antigen-specific clonotypes were identified using the MANAFEST web application through comparison of peptide-stimulated wells with reference and other culture wells. For a clone to be called positive, the clone needed an FDR below 0.05, an odds ratio above 5, and a productive frequency above 0.1% in at least two of three replicate wells. A clonotype counted as cross-reactive if it showed significant expansion both in the SARS-CoV-2 spike wells and in at least one common cold coronavirus spike condition. Using R version 3.6.1, CDR3 homology was evaluated through Levenshtein distances (stringdist) along with unrooted phylogenetic trees (ape). The public reads were run again by TCRdb, first through fastp at Q25 and then through MiXCR, and only productive beta chains were kept. Rows are unified per CDR3 protein, each entry keeping the most common DNA and genes. What appears here as the V and J calls and clone size reflects TCRdb's work, not the paper's. The sample table contains over 10,000 distinct CDR3 sequences; only one count was recorded for roughly 50% of them. Around 16% of the sample belongs to the ten largest clones.

The treatment or condition label on this specimen signifies: roughly 10-day PBMC culture with coronavirus spike peptide pools or control peptides (ViraFEST assay). The ViraFEST assay was used in the study, in which antigen-specific T cells were expanded with peptide pools and expanded clonotypes were subsequently identified by TCR sequencing. The positive SARS-CoV-2 PCR tests of the convalescent patients were dated from March to December 2020, before the Alpha, Beta and Delta variants emerged in the United States. Over 1.5 million PBMCs per well were cultured in IMDM with roughly 4.8% human AB serum and 8 to 10 IU/ml IL-2, plus 10 ug/ml peptide pools. On days 3 and 7, half of the culture medium was replaced with fresh IL-2-containing medium. CD4+ T cells were isolated after approximately ten days of culture through negative selection using the EasySep CD4+ T cell isolation kit. PBMCs were separated from whole blood using Ficoll-Paque Plus gradient centrifugation and then either used fresh or cryopreserved at -140C. Each culture condition was generally run in triplicate wells.

General findings and caveats noted by the study authors: The number of convalescent patients in the study was relatively small, and the study did not examine early timepoints following natural infection. In convalescent patients, nearly all vaccine-specific clones (304 of 307) were found to be mono-reactive for SARS-CoV-2 spike rather than cross-reactive with common cold coronaviruses. Among convalescent patients, a median roughly 84% of the SARS-CoV-2-reactive clones seen after vaccination appeared only after vaccination, which suggests priming specific to the vaccine. An increase in the median number of SARS-CoV-2-reactive clonotypes from approximately 20 after infection to 38 after vaccination was observed, but the change was not found to be significant.

Points on this clonotype: What antigen it recognizes has not been identified. Within one base of it there is no much larger clone, and no base qualities were kept.

V lost 4 bases and J lost 4 bases; the stretch between them is 13 bases long. CDR1 and CDR2 were assigned from the germline V gene (reference sequence) as MNHEY and SMNVEV. From its cysteine to its phenylalanine, the CDR3 spans 14 amino acids. The DNA shown is the 42-base CDR3, in frame from base 1. This clonotype originated in a human donor who had recovered from COVID-19. Sequencing was done on a sample of CD4+ T cells from blood, cultured in vitro. The sequence is built from TRBV27 and TRBJ1-1; the D gene cannot be resolved reliably. The DNA sequence is TGTGCCAGCAGTTCCACCACCGGTGGCACTGAAGCTTTCTTT. The resulting protein is CASSSTTGGTEAFF.